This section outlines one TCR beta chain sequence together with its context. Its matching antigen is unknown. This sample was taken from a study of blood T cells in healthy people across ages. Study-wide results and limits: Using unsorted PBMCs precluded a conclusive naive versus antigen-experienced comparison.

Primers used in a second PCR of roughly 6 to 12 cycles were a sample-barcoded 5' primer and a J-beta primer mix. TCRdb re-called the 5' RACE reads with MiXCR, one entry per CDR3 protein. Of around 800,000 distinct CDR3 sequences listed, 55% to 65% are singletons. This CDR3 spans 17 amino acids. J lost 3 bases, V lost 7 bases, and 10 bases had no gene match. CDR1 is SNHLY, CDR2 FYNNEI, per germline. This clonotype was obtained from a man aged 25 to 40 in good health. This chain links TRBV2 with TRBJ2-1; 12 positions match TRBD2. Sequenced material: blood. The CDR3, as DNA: TGTGCCAGCATGCTAGCGGGGGGGGTAGACGGCTACAATGAGCAGTTCTTC. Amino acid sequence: CASMLAGGVDGYNEQFF.